This TCR beta chain was identified in a study of identical twins. Study results and limitations: Cord blood's abundant beta clonotypes had fewer insertions, unlike memory repertoires. Twins shared out-of-frame alpha sequences with excess low generation probability. Twin pairs had excess sharing that was weaker in beta out-of-frame sequences. Invariant MAIT and iNKT cells are populations that could partly confound zero-insertion analyses.

From the 5' RACE reads, TCRdb called clonotypes with MiXCR, one entry per CDR3 protein. The sample carries 1.5 million or so distinct CDR3 sequences, around 29% recorded once. Germline CDR1 PRHDT, CDR2 FYEKMQ (reference sequence). V was cut by 4 bases and J by 3 bases, with 17 bases left in between. This CDR3 contains 16 residues. This clonotype was picked up a small number of times. Its antigen is currently unknown. V is TRBV13 and J is TRBJ2-3; D is perhaps TRBD2 (6 bases). The sequence came from a newborn girl in good health. The sample consisted of cord blood. The chain's CDR3 is CASSYRRLVLTDTQYF. CDR3 DNA: TGTGCCAGCAGCTATCGGAGACTAGTTTTGACAGATACGCAGTATTTT.